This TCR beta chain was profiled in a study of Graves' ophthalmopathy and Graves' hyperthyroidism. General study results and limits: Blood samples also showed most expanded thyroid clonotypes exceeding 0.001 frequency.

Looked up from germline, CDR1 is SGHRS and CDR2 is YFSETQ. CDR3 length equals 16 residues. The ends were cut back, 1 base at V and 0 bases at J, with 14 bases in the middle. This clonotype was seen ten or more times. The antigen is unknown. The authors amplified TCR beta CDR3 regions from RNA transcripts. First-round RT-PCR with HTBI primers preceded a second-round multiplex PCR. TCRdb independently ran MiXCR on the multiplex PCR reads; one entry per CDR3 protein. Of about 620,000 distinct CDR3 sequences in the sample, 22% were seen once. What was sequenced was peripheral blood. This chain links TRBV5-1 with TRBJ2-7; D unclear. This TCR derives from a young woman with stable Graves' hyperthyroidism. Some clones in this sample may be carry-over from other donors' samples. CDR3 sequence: CASSLLSSGGSYEQYF. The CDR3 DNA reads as TGCGCCAGCAGCTTGTTATCTTCTGGCGGCTCCTACGAGCAGTACTTC.